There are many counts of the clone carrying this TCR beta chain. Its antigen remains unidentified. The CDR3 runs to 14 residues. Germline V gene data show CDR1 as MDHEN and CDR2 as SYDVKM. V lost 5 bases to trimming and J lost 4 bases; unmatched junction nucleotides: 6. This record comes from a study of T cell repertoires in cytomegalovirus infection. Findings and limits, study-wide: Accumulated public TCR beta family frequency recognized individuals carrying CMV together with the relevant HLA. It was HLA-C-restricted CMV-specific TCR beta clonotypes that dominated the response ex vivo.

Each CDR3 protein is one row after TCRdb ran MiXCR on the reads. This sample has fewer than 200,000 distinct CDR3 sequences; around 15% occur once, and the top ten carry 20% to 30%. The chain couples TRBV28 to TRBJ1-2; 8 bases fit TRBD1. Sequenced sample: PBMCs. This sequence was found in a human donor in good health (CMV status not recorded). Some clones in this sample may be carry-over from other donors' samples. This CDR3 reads CASSLGQGTYGYTF. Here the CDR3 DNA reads TGTGCCAGCAGTCTCGGACAGGGTACCTATGGCTACACCTTC.